A single sample gave rise to the 3 T cell receptor beta chains below, sequenced in a study of cytomegalovirus exposure and HLA in healthy donors. The PCR contained 60 Vbeta and 13 Jbeta primers. TCRdb keeps only in-frame clones here, not all; method: immunoSEQ multiplex PCR. The sample shows around 36,000 clones, roughly 88% of them seen only once. The sequencing input was PBMCs. The receptors originated from a woman aged 40 to 50 in good health and CMV-seropositive.

The chain recombines TRBV28 with TRBJ1-2, with a possible D match to TRBD1 (6 bases). Deletions cut 5 bases from V and 4 bases from J, with 11 bases between. Germline CDR1 MDHEN, CDR2 SYDVKM. CDR3 length: 13 residues. In DNA form, the CDR3 reads TGTGCCAGCAGTCGGACCAGGGGCTATGGCTACACCTTC. Residues: CASSRTRGYGYTF.

V is TRBV2 and J is TRBJ1-6; TRBD1 is a possible D gene (5 bases). CDR1 is SNHLY, CDR2 FYNNEI, per germline. The V gene lost 8 bases and the J gene lost 10 bases, with 21 bases spanning the gap. The CDR3 is made up of 15 amino acids. The CDR3 DNA sequence: TGTGCCAGCGCCGGTAGAACAGGTGGAGTATCACCCCTCCACTTT. Protein sequence: CASAGRTGGVSPLHF.

The chain is built from TRBV9 and TRBJ2-3; D remains unclear. Germline CDR1 is SGDLS and CDR2 is YYNGEE. The CDR3 consists of 12 residues. V was clipped by 3 bases and J by 6 bases, with 8 bases between them. The CDR3 nucleotides read TGTGCCAGCAGCGGGCATTTGGATACGCAGTATTTT. It is translated as CASSGHLDTQYF.